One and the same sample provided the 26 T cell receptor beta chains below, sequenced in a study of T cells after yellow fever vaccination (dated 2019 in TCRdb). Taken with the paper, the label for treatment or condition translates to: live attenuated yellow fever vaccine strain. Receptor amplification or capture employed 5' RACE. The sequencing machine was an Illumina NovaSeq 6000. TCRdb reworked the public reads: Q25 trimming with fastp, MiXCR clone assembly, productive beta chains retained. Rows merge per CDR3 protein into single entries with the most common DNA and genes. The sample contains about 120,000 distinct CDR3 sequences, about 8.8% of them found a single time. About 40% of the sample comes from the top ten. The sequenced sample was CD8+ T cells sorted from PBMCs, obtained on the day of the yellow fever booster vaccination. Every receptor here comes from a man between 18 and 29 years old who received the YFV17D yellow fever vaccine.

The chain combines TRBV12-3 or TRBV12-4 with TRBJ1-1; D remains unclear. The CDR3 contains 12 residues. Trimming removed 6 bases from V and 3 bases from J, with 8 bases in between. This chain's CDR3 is CASRYTYTEAFF. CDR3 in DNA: TGTGCCAGCAGGTACACCTACACTGAAGCTTTCTTT.

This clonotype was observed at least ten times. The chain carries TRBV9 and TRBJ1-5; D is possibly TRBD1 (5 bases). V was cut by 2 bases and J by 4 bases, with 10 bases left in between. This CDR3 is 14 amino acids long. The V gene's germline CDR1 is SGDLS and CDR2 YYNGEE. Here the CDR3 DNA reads TGTGCCAGCAGCGTCGGGACCGTTAATCAGCCCCAGCATTTT. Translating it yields CASSVGTVNQPQHF.

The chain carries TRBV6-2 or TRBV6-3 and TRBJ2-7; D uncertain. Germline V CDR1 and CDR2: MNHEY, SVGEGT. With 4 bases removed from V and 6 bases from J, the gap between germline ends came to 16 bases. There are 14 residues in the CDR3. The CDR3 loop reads CASSLLDRSVEQYV. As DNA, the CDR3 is TGTGCCAGCAGTTTACTCGACCGGTCTGTCGAGCAGTACGTC.

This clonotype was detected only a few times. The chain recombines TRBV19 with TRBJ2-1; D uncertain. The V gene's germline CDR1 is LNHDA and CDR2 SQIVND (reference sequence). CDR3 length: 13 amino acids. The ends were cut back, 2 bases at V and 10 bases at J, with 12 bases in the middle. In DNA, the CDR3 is TGTGCCAGTAGTATAATATTGCAGAGGGAGCAGTTCTTC. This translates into CASSIILQREQFF.

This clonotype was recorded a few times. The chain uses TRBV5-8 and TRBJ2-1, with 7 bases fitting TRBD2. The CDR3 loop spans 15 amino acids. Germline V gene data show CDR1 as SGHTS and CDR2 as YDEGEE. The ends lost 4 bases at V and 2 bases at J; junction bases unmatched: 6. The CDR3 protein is CASSRGVVAYNEQFF. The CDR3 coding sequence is TGTGCCAGCAGCCGGGGGGTTGTCGCCTACAATGAGCAGTTCTTC.

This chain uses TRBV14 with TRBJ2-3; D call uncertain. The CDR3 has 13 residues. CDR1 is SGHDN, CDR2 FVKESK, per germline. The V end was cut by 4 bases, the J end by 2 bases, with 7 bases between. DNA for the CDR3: TGTGCCAGCAGCCCTTATCACACAGATACGCAGTATTTT. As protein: CASSPYHTDTQYF.

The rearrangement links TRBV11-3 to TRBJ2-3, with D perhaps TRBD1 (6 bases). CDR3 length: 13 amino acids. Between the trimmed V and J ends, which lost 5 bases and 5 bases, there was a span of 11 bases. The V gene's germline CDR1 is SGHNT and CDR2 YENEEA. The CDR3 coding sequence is TGTGCCAGCAGCCAGATGACAGGAGATACGCAGTATTTT. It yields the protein CASSQMTGDTQYF.

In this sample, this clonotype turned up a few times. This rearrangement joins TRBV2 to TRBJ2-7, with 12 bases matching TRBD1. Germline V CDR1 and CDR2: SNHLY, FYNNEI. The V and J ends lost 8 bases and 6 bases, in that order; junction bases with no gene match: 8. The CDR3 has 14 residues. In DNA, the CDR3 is TGTGCCAGCGGATGGGACAGGGGGCAATTCGAGCAGTACTTC. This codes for CASGWDRGQFEQYF. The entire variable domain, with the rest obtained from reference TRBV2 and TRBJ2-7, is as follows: EPEVTQTPSHQVTQMGQEVILRCVPISNHLYFYWYRQILGQKVEFLVSFYNNEISEKSEIFDDQFSVERPDGSNFTLKIRSTKLEDSAMYFCASGWDRGQFEQYFGPGTRLTVT.

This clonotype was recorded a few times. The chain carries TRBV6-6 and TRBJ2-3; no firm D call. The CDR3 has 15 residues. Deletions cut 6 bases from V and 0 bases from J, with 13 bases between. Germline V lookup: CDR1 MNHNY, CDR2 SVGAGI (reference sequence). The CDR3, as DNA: TGTGCCAGCAGCATGGACCGCGCTAGCACAGATACGCAGTATTTT. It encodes CASSMDRASTDTQYF.

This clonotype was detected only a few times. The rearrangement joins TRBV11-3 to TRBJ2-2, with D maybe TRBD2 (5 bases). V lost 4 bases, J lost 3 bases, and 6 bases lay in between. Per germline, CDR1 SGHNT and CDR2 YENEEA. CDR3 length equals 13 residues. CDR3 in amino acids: CASSSRDTGELFF. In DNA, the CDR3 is TGTGCCAGCAGCTCGAGGGACACCGGGGAGCTGTTTTTT.

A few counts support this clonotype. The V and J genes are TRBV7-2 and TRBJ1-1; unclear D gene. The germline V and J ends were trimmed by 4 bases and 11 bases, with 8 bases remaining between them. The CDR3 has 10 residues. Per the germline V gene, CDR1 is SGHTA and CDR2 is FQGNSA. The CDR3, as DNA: TGTGCCAGCAGCTCAGGTGTCGCTTTCTTT. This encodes CASSSGVAFF.

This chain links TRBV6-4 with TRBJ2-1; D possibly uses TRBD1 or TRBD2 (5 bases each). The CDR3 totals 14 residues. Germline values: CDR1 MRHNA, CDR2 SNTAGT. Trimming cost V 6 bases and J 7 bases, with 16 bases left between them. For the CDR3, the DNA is TGTGCCAGCAGCCCCCAGGACGGGGCAAATGAGCAGTTCTTC. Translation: CASSPQDGANEQFF.

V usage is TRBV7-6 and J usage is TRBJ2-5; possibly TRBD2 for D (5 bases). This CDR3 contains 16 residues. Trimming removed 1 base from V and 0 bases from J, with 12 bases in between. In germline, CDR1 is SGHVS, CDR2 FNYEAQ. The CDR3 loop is CASSLVWVGNQETQYF. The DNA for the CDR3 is TGTGCCAGCAGCTTAGTCTGGGTCGGGAACCAAGAGACCCAGTACTTC.

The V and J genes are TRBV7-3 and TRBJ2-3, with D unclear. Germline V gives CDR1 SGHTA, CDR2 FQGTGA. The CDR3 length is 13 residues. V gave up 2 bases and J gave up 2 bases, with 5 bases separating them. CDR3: CASSLATTDTQYF. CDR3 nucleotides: TGTGCCAGCAGCTTAGCGACCACAGATACGCAGTATTTT.

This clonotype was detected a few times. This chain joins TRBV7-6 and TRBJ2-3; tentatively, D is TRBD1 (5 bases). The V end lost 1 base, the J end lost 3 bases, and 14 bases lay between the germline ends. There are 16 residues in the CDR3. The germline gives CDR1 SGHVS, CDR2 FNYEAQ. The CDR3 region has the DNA TGTGCCAGCAGCTTAGGAGCAGGGATGAGGACAGATACGCAGTATTTT. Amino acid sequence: CASSLGAGMRTDTQYF.

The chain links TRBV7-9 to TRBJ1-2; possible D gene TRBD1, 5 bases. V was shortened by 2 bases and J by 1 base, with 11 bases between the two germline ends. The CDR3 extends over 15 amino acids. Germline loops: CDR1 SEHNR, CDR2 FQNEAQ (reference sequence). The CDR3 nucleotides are TGTGCCAGCAGCTTACAGGGACGAAGTAACTATGGCTACACCTTC. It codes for CASSLQGRSNYGYTF.

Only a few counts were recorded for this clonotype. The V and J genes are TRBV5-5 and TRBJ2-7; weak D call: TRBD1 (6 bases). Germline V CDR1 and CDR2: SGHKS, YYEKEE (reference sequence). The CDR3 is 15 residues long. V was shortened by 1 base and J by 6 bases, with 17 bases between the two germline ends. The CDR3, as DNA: TGTGCCAGCAGCTTGAGGCAGGGGTTGGTGTTCGAGCAGTACGTC. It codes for CASSLRQGLVFEQYV.

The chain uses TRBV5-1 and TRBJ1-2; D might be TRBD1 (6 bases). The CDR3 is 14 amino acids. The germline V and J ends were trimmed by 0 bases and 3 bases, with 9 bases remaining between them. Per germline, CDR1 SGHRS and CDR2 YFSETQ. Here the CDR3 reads CASSLGGGDYGYTF. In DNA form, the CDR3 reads TGCGCCAGCAGCTTGGGCGGGGGCGACTATGGCTACACCTTC.

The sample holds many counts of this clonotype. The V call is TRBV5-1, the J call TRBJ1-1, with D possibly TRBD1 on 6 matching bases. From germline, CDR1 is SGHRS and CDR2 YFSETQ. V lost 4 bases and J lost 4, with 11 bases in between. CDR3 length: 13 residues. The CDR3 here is CASSPTGFTEAFF. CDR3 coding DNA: TGCGCCAGCAGCCCCACAGGGTTCACTGAAGCTTTCTTT.

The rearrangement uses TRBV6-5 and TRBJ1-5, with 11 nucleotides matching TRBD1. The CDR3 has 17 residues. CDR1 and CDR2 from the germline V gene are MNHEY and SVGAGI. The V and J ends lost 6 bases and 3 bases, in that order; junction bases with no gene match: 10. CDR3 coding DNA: TGTGCCAGCAGGACTCTTCGGACAGGGGGCGTCAATCAGCCCCAGCATTTT. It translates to CASRTLRTGGVNQPQHF.

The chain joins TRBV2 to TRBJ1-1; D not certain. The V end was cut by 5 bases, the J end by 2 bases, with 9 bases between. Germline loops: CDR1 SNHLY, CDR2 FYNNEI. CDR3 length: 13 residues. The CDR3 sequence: CASSSTDNTEAFF. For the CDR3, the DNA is TGTGCCAGCAGTTCCACAGATAACACTGAAGCTTTCTTT.

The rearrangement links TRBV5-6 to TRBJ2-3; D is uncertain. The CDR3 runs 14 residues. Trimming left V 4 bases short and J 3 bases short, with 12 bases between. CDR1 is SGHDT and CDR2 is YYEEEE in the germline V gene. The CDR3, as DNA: TGTGCCAGCAGCACTTCGGGCAGGACAGATACGCAGTATTTT. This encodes CASSTSGRTDTQYF.

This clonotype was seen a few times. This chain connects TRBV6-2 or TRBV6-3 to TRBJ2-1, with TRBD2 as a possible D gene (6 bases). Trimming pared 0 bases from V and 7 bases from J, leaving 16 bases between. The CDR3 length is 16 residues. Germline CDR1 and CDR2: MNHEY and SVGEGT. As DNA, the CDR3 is TGTGCCAGCAGTTACTCGAGCCCGGGGGTGGGAAATGAGCAGTTCTTC. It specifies CASSYSSPGVGNEQFF.

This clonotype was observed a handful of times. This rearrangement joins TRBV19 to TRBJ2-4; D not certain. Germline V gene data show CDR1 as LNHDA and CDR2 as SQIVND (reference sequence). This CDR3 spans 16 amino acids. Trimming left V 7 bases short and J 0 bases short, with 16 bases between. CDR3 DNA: TGTGCCAGTACCCCTCGGGCCCCGTTAGCCAAAAACATTCAGTACTTC. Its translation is CASTPRAPLAKNIQYF.

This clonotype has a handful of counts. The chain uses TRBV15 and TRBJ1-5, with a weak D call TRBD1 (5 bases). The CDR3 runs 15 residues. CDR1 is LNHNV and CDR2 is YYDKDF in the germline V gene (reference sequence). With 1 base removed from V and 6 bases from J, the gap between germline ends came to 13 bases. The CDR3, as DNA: TGTGCCACCAGCAGAGGGGGCCTGGAAGGTCAGCCCCAGCATTTT. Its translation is CATSRGGLEGQPQHF.

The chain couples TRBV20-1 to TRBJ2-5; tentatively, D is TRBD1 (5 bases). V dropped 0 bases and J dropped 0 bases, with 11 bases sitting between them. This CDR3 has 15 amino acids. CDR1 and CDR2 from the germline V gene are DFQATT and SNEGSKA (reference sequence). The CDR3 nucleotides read TGCAGTGCTAGAGATGACAGAGAGTACCAAGAGACCCAGTACTTC. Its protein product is CSARDDREYQETQYF.